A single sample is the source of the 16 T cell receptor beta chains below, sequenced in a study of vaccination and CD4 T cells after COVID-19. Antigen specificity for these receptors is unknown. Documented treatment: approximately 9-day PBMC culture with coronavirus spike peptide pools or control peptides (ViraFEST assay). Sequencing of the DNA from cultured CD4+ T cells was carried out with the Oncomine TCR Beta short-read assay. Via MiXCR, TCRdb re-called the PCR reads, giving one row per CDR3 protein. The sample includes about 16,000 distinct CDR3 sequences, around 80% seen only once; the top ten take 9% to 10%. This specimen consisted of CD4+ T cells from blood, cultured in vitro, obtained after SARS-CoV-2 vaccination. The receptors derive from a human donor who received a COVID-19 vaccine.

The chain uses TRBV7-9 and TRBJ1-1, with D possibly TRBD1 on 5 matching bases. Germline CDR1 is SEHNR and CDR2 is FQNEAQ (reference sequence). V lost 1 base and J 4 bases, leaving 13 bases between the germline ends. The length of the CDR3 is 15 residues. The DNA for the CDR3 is TGTGCCAGCAGCTTAGGGTGGTCTCAGGGCACTGAAGCTTTCTTT. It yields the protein CASSLGWSQGTEAFF. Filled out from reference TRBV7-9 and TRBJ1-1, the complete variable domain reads DTGVSQNPRHKITKRGQNVTFRCDPISEHNRLYWYRQTLGQGPEFLTYFQNEAQLEKSRLLSDRFSAERPKGSFSTLEIQRTEQGDSAMYLCASSLGWSQGTEAFFGQGTRLTVV.

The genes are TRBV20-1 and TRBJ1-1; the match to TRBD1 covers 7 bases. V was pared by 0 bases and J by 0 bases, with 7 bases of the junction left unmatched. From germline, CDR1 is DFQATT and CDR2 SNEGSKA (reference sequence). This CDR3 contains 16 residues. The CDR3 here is CSARDGDRSLNTEAFF. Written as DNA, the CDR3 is TGCAGTGCTAGAGATGGGGACAGATCTCTGAACACTGAAGCTTTCTTT.

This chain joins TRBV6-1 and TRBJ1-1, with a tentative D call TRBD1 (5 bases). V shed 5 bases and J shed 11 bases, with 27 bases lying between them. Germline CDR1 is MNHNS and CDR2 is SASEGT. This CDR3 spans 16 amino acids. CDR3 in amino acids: CASSRTYGGSGVSAFF. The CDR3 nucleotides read TGTGCCAGCAGTCGGACGTACGGGGGGTCGGGCGTGAGTGCTTTCTTT.

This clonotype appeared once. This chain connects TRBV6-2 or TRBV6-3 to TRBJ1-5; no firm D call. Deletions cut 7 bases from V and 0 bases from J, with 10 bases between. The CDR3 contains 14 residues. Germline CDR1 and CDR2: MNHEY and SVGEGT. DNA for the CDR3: TGTGCCAGCAAGGTAGAGTATAGCAATCAGCCCCAGCATTTT. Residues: CASKVEYSNQPQHF.

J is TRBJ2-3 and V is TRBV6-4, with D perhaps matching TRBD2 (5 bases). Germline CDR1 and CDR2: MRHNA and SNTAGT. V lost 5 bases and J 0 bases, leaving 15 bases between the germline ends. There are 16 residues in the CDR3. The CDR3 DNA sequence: TGTGCCAGCAGTTCCGAACTAGGCCTCAGCACAGATACGCAGTATTTT. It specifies CASSSELGLSTDTQYF.

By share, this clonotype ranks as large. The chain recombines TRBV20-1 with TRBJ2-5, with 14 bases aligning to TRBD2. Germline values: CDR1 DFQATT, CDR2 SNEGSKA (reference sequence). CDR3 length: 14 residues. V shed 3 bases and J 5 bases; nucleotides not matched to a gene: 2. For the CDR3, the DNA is TGCAGTGCTAGGACTAGCGGGGGGGTGGAGACCCAGTACTTC. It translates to CSARTSGGVETQYF.

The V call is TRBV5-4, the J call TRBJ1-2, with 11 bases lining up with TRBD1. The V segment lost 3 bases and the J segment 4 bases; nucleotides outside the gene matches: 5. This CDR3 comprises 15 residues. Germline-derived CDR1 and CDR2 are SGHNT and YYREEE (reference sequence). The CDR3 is CASSWGQGEAYGYTF. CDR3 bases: TGTGCCAGCAGCTGGGGACAGGGGGAGGCCTATGGCTACACCTTC.

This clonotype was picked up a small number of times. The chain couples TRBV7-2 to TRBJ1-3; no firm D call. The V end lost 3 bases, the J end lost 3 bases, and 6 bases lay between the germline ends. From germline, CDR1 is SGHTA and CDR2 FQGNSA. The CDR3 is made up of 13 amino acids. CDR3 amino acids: CASSLTNGNTIYF. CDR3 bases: TGTGCCAGCAGCTTGACTAATGGAAACACCATATATTTT.

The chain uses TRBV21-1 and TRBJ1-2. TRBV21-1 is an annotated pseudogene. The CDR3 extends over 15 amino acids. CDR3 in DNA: TGTGCCAGCAGCAAAGAGAAAGGGAAAATCTATGGCTACACCTTC. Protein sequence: CASSKEKGKIYGYTF.

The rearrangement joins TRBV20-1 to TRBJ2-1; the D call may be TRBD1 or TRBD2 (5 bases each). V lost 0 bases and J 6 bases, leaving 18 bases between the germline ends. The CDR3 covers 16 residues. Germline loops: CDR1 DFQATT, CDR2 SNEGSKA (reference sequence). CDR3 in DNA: TGCAGTGCTAGAGATTTTCAAACGGGGCCCGGCAATGAGCAGTTCTTC. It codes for CSARDFQTGPGNEQFF.

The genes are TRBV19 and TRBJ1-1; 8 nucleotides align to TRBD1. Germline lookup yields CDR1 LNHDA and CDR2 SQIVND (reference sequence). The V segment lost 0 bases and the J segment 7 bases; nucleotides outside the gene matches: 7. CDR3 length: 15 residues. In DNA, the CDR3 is TGTGCCAGTAGTATAGAACCGGGACAGGCCGTTGAAGCTTTCTTT. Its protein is CASSIEPGQAVEAFF.

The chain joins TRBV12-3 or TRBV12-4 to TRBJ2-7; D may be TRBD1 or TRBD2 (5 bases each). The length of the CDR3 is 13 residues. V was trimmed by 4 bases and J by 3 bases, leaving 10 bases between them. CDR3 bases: TGTGCCAGCAGTTACAGGACTGGCTACGAGCAGTACTTC. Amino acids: CASSYRTGYEQYF.

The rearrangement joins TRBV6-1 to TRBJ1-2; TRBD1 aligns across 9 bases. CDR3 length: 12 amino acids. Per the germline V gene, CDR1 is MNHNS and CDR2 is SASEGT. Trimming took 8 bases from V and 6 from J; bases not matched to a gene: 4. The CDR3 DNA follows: TGTGCCAGCTTAACAGGGGGCGATGGCTACACCTTC. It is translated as CASLTGGDGYTF.

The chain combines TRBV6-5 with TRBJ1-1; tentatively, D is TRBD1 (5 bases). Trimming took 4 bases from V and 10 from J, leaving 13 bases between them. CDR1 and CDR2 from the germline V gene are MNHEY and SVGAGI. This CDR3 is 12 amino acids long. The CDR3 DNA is TGTGCCAGCAGTTCCCCGGGGGTGCCAGCTTTCTTT. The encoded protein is CASSSPGVPAFF.

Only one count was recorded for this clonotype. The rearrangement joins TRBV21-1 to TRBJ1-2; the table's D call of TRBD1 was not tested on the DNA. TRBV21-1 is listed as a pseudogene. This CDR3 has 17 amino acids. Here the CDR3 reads CASSKAVMGQLLYGYTF. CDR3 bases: TGTGCCAGCAGCAAAGCTGTGATGGGACAACTACTTTATGGCTACACCTTC.

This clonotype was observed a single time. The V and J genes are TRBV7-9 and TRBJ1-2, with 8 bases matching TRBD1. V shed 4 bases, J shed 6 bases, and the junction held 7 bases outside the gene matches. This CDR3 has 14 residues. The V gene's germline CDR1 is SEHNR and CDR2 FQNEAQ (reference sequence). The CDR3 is CASSSPDRAHGYTF. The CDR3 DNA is TGTGCCAGCAGCTCGCCGGACAGGGCCCATGGCTACACCTTC. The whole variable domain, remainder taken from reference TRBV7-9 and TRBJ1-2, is DTGVSQNPRHKITKRGQNVTFRCDPISEHNRLYWYRQTLGQGPEFLTYFQNEAQLEKSRLLSDRFSAERPKGSFSTLEIQRTEQGDSAMYLCASSSPDRAHGYTFGSGTRLTVV.